Reported below is one T cell receptor (beta chain). Its antigen is undetermined. Per the germline V gene, CDR1 is SGHRS and CDR2 is YFSETQ. This CDR3 region has 13 residues. V lost 5 bases and J lost 6, with 14 bases in between. This sample stems from a study of tumor-infiltrating lymphocytes in primary liver carcinoma. With a constant-region primer, TCR beta cDNA was made from 400 to 550 ng of total RNA. A slightly modified ARM-PCR protocol with three nested multiplex PCR rounds produced these TCR beta libraries. It was with TRBV1-TRBV30 forward primers and a C-beta reverse primer that the first two PCR rounds were run, at roughly 10 cycles each. TCRdb reprocessed the multiplex PCR reads via MiXCR and lists one record per CDR3 protein. This sample carries some 200,000 distinct CDR3 sequences, around 60% of them seen once, and the ten largest clones take 5.5% to 9%. Study outcomes and limitations: The overlap of tumor-adjacent and tumor-blood pairs was smaller than that of tumor region pairs. Tumor specimens were characterized by a significantly higher top-250-clone fraction than blood (p = 0.039).

Germline DNA was also extracted, while the blood RNA originated from unsorted whole blood. Patients were chronically HBV-infected and treatment-naive. What was collected before surgery was around 4 milliliters of peripheral blood. The TCR originated in a woman aged 55 to 70 with primary liver carcinoma and hepatitis B virus infection. Sequencing was done on a sample of peripheral blood. J is TRBJ1-2 and V is TRBV5-1; possibly TRBD1 for D (5 bases). CDR3 amino acids: CASRPDMENGYTF. For the CDR3, the DNA is TGCGCCAGCAGACCGGACATGGAGAATGGCTACACCTTC. Full variable domain (missing parts from reference TRBV5-1 and TRBJ1-2): KAGVTQTPRYLIKTRGQQVTLSCSPISGHRSVSWYQQTPGQGLQFLFEYFSETQRNKGNFPGRFSGRQFSNSRSEMNVSTLELGDSALYLCASRPDMENGYTFGSGTRLTVV.